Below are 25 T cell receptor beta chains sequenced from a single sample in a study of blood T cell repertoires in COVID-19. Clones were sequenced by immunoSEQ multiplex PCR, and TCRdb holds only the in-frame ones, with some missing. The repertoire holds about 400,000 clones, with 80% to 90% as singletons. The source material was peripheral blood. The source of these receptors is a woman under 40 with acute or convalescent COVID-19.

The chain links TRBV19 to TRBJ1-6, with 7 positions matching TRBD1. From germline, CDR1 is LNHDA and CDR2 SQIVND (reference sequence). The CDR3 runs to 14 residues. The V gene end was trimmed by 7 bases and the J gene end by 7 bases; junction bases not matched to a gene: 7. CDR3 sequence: CASNPTGKNSPLHF. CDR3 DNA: TGTGCCAGTAACCCGACAGGGAAAAATTCACCCCTCCACTTT. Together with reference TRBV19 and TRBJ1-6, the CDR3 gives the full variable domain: DGGITQSPKYLFRKEGQNVTLSCEQNLNHDAMYWYRQDPGQGLRLIYYSQIVNDFQKGDIAEGYSVSREKKESFPLTVTSAQKNPTAFYLCASNPTGKNSPLHFGNGTRLTVT.

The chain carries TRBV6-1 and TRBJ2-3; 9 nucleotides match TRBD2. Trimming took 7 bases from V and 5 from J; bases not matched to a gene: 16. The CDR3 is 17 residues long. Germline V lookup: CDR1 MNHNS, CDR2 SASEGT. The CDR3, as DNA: TGTGCCAGCACTAAAGCGATGGCGGGGGGGCCGGAAGATACGCAGTATTTT. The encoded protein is CASTKAMAGGPEDTQYF.

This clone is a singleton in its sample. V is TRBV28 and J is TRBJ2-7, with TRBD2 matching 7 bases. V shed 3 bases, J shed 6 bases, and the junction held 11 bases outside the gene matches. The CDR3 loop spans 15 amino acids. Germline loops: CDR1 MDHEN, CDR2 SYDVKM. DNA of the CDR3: TGTGCCAGCAGTTTTGATCCGGGGGGAATACGCGAGCAGTACTTC. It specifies CASSFDPGGIREQYF.

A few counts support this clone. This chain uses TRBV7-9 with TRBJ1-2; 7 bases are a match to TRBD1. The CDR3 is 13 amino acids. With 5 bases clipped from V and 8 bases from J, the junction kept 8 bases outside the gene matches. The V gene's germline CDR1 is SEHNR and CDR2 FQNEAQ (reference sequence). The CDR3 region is CASSPDRVQGYTF. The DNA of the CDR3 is TGTGCCAGCAGCCCCGACAGGGTACAGGGCTACACCTTC.

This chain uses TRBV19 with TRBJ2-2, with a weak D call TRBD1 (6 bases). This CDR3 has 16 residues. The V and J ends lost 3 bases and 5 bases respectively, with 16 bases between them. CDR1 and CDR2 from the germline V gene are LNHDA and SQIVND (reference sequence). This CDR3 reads CASSITMGQPTGELFF. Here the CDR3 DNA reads TGTGCCAGTAGTATTACTATGGGACAACCAACCGGGGAGCTGTTTTTT. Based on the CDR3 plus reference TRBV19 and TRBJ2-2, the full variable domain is DGGITQSPKYLFRKEGQNVTLSCEQNLNHDAMYWYRQDPGQGLRLIYYSQIVNDFQKGDIAEGYSVSREKKESFPLTVTSAQKNPTAFYLCASSITMGQPTGELFFGEGSRLTVL.

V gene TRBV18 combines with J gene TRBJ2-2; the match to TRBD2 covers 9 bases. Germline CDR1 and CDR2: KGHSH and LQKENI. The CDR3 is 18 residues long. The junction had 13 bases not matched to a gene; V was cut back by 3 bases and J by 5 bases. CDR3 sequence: CASSPTGGLAGGTGELFF. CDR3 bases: TGTGCCAGCTCACCGACGGGGGGACTAGCCGGTGGGACCGGGGAGCTGTTTTTT. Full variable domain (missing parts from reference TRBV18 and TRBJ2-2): NAGVMQNPRHLVRRRGQEARLRCSPMKGHSHVYWYRQLPEEGLKFMVYLQKENIIDESGMPKERFSAEFPKEGPSILRIQQVVRGDSAAYFCASSPTGGLAGGTGELFFGEGSRLTVL.

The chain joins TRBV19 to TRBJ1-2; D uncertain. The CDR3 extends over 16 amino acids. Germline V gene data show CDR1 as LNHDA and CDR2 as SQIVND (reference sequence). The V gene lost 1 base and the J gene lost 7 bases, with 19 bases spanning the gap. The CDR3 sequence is CASSIGIRQKDSGYTF. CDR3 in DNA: TGTGCCAGTAGTATAGGGATAAGACAAAAAGATAGTGGCTACACCTTC.

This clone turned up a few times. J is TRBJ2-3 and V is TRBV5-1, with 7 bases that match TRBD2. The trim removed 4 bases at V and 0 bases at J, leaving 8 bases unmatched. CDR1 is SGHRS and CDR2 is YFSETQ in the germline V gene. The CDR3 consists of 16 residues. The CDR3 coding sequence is TGCGCCAGCAGCCGAGACGGGACTACTAGCACAGATACGCAGTATTTT. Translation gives CASSRDGTTSTDTQYF.

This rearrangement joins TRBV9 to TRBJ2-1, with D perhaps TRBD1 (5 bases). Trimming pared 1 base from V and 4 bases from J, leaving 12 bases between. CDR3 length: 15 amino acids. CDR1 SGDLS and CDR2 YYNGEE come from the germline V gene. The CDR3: CASSVSRTSYNEQFF. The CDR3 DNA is TGTGCCAGCAGCGTATCCCGGACATCATACAATGAGCAGTTCTTC. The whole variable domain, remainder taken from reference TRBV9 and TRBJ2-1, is DSGVTQTPKHLITATGQRVTLRCSPRSGDLSVYWYQQSLDQGLQFLIQYYNGEERAKGNILERFSAQQFPDLHSELNLSSLELGDSALYFCASSVSRTSYNEQFFGPGTRLTVL.

The CDR3 DNA is TGTGCCAGCAGCTTAGGCGGCGGGGGGTTCCAAGAGCAGTACTTC. This gives the protein CASSLGGGGFQEQYF. The chain combines TRBV7-2 with TRBJ2-7; TRBD2 aligns across 8 bases. Germline V gene data show CDR1 as SGHTA and CDR2 as FQGNSA. The CDR3 sequence is 15 residues long. J lost 7 bases, V lost 1 base, and 9 bases had no gene match.

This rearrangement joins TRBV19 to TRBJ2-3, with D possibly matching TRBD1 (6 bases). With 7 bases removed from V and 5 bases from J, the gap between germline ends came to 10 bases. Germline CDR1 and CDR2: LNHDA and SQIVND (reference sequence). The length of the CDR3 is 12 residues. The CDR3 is CASNQGLDTQYF. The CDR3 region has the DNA TGTGCCAGTAATCAGGGGTTAGATACGCAGTATTTT.

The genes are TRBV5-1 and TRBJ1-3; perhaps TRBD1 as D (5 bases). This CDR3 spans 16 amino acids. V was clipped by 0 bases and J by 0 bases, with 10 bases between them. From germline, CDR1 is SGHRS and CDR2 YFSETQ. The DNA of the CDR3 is TGCGCCAGCAGCTTGGCCGGGGGTTACTCTGGAAACACCATATATTTT. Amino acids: CASSLAGGYSGNTIYF.

CDR3 amino acids: CASSSTSGLRSEQFF. Here the CDR3 DNA reads TGCGCCAGCAGCTCGACTAGCGGATTAAGGAGTGAGCAGTTCTTC. The chain employs TRBV5-1 and TRBJ2-1, with TRBD2 identical over 9 bases. The CDR3 covers 15 residues. With V trimmed by 3 bases and J by 9 bases, 10 bases remained unmatched. Germline loops: CDR1 SGHRS, CDR2 YFSETQ.

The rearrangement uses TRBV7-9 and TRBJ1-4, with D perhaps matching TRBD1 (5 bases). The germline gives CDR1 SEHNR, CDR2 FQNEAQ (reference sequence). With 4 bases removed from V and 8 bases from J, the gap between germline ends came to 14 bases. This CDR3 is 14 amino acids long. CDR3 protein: CASSSGLAYEKLFF. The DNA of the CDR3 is TGTGCCAGCAGCTCAGGGTTGGCCTACGAAAAACTGTTTTTT. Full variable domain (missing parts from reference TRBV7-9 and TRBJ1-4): DTGVSQNPRHKITKRGQNVTFRCDPISEHNRLYWYRQTLGQGPEFLTYFQNEAQLEKSRLLSDRFSAERPKGSFSTLEIQRTEQGDSAMYLCASSSGLAYEKLFFGSGTQLSVL.

The CDR3 loop is CASSESPAGQGTDTQYF. The CDR3 nucleotides read TGTGCCAGCAGTGAATCACCGGCGGGACAGGGTACAGATACGCAGTATTTT. The rearrangement uses TRBV6-4 and TRBJ2-3, with 9 bases identical to TRBD1. V trimming: 3 bases; J trimming: 3 bases; junction bases outside the gene matches: 10. This CDR3 comprises 17 residues. From germline, CDR1 is MRHNA and CDR2 SNTAGT.

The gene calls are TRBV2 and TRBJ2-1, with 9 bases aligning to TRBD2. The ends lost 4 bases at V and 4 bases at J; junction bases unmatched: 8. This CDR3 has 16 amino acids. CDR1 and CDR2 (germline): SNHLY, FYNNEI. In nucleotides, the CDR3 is TGTGCCAGCAGTGGGAGTTTGCGGGGGGGTTACAATGAGCAGTTCTTC. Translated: CASSGSLRGGYNEQFF.

The CDR3 loop is CASSFVLSLPYEQYF. CDR3 bases: TGTGCCAGCAGTTTCGTCCTGAGCTTGCCCTACGAGCAGTACTTC. The rearrangement links TRBV28 to TRBJ2-7; no clear D gene. Trimming removed 3 bases from V and 2 bases from J, with 14 bases in between. The CDR3 runs to 15 residues. The germline CDR1 and CDR2 sequences are MDHEN and SYDVKM.

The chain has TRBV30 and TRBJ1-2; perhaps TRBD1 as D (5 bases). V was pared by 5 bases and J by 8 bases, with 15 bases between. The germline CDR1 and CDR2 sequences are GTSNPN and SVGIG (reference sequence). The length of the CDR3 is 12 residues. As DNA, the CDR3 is TGTGCCTGGGCCCGGGACGGAGGGGGCTACACCTTC. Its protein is CAWARDGGGYTF.

The CDR3 loop reads CASSSGGREPQHF. The DNA of the CDR3 is TGTGCCAGCAGTTCAGGGGGACGGGAGCCCCAGCATTTT. V is TRBV6-5 and J is TRBJ1-5; 7 nucleotides match TRBD1. The V and J ends lost 4 bases and 8 bases, in that order; junction bases with no gene match: 5. This CDR3 comprises 13 residues. CDR1 is MNHEY, CDR2 SVGAGI, per germline.

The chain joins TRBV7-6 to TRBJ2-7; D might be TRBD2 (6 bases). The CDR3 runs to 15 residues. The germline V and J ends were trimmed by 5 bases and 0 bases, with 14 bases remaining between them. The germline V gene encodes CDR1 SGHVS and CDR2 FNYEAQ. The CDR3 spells CASSRQWGDSYEQYF. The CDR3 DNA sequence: TGTGCCAGCAGCCGCCAGTGGGGGGACTCCTACGAGCAGTACTTC.

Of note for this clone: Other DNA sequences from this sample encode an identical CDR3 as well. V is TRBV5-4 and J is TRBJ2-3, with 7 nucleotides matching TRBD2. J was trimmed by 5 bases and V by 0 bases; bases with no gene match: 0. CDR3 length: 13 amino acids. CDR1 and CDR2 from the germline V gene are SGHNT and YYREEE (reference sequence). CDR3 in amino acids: CASSLAGGDTQYF. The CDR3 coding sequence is TGTGCCAGCAGCTTGGCGGGGGGAGATACGCAGTATTTT. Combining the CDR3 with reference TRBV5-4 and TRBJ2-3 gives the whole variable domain ETGVTQSPTHLIKTRGQQVTLRCSSQSGHNTVSWYQQALGQGPQFIFQYYREEENGRGNFPPRFSGLQFPNYSSELNVNALELDDSALYLCASSLAGGDTQYFGPGTRLTVL.

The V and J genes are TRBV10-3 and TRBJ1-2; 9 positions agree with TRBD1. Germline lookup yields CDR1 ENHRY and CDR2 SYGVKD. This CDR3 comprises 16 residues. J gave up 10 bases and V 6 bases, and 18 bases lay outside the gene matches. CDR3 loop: CAISPRTGEDRRDYTF. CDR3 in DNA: TGTGCCATCAGCCCCCGGACAGGGGAGGACCGACGGGACTACACCTTC.

CDR3 sequence (DNA): TGTGCCAGCAGCTTGGTTACAGGGGGTAGTTACGAGCAGTACTTC. This gives the protein CASSLVTGGSYEQYF. The chain uses TRBV5-6 and TRBJ2-7, with 8 bases matching TRBD1. J lost 4 bases, V lost 0 bases, and 6 bases had no gene match. Germline V gives CDR1 SGHDT, CDR2 YYEEEE. The CDR3 consists of 15 residues.

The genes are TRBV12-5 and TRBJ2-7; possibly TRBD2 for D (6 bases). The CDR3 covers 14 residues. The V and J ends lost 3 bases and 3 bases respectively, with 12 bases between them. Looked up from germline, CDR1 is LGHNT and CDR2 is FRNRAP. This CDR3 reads CASGFWRGGYEQYF. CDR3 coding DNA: TGTGCTAGTGGTTTCTGGCGGGGCGGCTACGAGCAGTACTTC.

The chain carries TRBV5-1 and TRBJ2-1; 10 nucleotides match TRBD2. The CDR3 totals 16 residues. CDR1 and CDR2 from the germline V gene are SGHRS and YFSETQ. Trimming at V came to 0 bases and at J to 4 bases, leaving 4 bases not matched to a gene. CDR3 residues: CASSLERGGIYNEQFF. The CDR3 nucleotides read TGCGCCAGCAGCTTGGAGCGGGGGGGCATTTACAATGAGCAGTTCTTC.